Shown below are 30 T cell receptor beta chains from a single sample sequenced in a study of blood T cell repertoires in COVID-19 (dated by TCRdb to the early 2020s). The library was obtained by the immunoSEQ multiplex PCR assay. TCRdb retrieved this table from immuneACCESS and kept in-frame rearrangements only. Not all clones are present; in checked studies, unresolved V genes account for under half, and no reason is known for the remainder. The sample profile shows 65,000 to 95,000 clones; around 88% of them were found once. The leading ten clones occupy just over 8% of the sample. The sequencing input was peripheral blood. Source of these receptors: a man aged 25 to 40 with acute or convalescent COVID-19.

V is TRBV28 and J is TRBJ1-5; D gene ambiguous. V lost 7 bases to trimming and J lost 2 bases, with 18 bases between them. CDR1 MDHEN and CDR2 SYDVKM come from the germline V gene. There are 16 residues in the CDR3. CDR3 amino acids: CASTRGKVSGNQPQHF. The CDR3 DNA reads TGTGCCAGCACCCGAGGGAAAGTATCGGGCAATCAGCCCCAGCATTTT. Full variable domain (missing parts from reference TRBV28 and TRBJ1-5): DVKVTQSSRYLVKRTGEKVFLECVQDMDHENMFWYRQDPGLGLRLIYFSYDVKMKEKGDIPEGYSVSREKKERFSLILESASTNQTSMYLCASTRGKVSGNQPQHFGDGTRLSIL.

The J gene is TRBJ2-5, the V gene TRBV6-5; 8 nucleotides align to TRBD2. V lost 5 bases, J lost 5 bases, and 4 bases stayed unmatched. From germline, CDR1 is MNHEY and CDR2 SVGAGI. The CDR3 runs to 13 residues. The CDR3 here is CASSRGGMETQYF. In nucleotides, the CDR3 is TGTGCCAGCAGTCGGGGGGGAATGGAGACCCAGTACTTC.

The V call is TRBV6-2 or TRBV6-3, the J call TRBJ2-7; TRBD2 agrees at 12 bases. The CDR3 has 15 amino acids. After removal of 5 bases from V and 3 bases from J, the junction contained 5 bases not matched to a gene. Germline CDR1 and CDR2: MNHEY and SVGEGT. The CDR3 sequence: CASSKLAGGIYEQYF. As DNA, the CDR3 is TGTGCCAGCAGTAAACTAGCGGGAGGAATCTACGAGCAGTACTTC.

The chain employs TRBV7-2 and TRBJ2-3, with 9 bases lining up with TRBD1. The CDR3 is 17 amino acids. V was clipped by 4 bases and J by 4 bases; unmatched bases: 12. Germline assignment: CDR1 SGHTA and CDR2 FQGNSA. The CDR3 DNA follows: TGTGCCAGCAGCTCCCCGGACAGGGGCCCCGGACCAGATACGCAGTATTTT. Translated, it gives CASSSPDRGPGPDTQYF.

The V gene is TRBV11-2, the J gene TRBJ1-2; D is perhaps TRBD1 (5 bases). V lost 6 bases and J 4 bases, leaving 9 bases between the germline ends. The germline gives CDR1 SGHAT, CDR2 FQNNGV. The CDR3 covers 12 residues. For the CDR3, the DNA is TGTGCCAGCAGATCGACAGCCTATGGCTACACCTTC. It yields the protein CASRSTAYGYTF.

This chain connects TRBV28 to TRBJ2-7, with 12 bases aligning to TRBD2. The CDR3 sequence is 18 residues long. Germline values: CDR1 MDHEN, CDR2 SYDVKM. V trimming: 4 bases; J trimming: 5 bases; junction bases outside the gene matches: 15. For the CDR3, the DNA is TGTGCCAGCAGTTCCCTACTTCCGACTAGCGGGAGATTAAACGAGCAGTACTTC. Protein: CASSSLLPTSGRLNEQYF.

The CDR3 loop reads CASSLSLAGRFSNQPQHF. The CDR3 DNA follows: TGTGCCAGCAGCTTGAGCCTCGCAGGGAGGTTTAGTAATCAGCCCCAGCATTTT. The chain joins TRBV5-6 to TRBJ1-5; tentative D call: TRBD1 (5 bases). V gave up 1 base and J gave up 4 bases, with 21 bases separating them. Looked up from germline, CDR1 is SGHDT and CDR2 is YYEEEE. The CDR3 has 18 amino acids.

This chain connects TRBV5-1 to TRBJ1-2; maybe TRBD1 (5 bases). CDR3 length equals 18 residues. CDR1 is SGHRS and CDR2 is YFSETQ in the germline V gene. The V gene lost 0 bases and the J gene lost 4 bases, with 22 bases spanning the gap. The DNA for the CDR3 is TGCGCCAGCAGCTTGGTTATATCGGGACTCGGGGCTTCCTATGGCTACACCTTC. Amino acids: CASSLVISGLGASYGYTF.

The chain uses TRBV2 and TRBJ1-1; D unresolved. Germline CDR1 SNHLY, CDR2 FYNNEI. This CDR3 spans 13 amino acids. V was cut by 2 bases and J by 3 bases, with 7 bases left in between. CDR3: CASSEFRDTEAFF. Written as DNA, the CDR3 is TGTGCCAGCAGTGAATTTCGTGACACTGAAGCTTTCTTT.

This sequence joins TRBV7-3 and TRBJ2-6; D might be TRBD2 (6 bases). Between the trimmed V and J ends, which lost 6 bases and 2 bases, there was a span of 17 bases. This CDR3 has 17 residues. Germline CDR1 is SGHTA and CDR2 is FQGTGA. The DNA for the CDR3 is TGTGCCAGCAGGGGACCGGGGGTGAGGGCTGGGGCCAACGTCCTGACTTTC. It specifies CASRGPGVRAGANVLTF.

This chain joins TRBV27 and TRBJ2-7; 8 bases line up with TRBD2. The CDR3 extends over 15 amino acids. Germline CDR1 is MNHEY and CDR2 is SMNVEV (reference sequence). J gave up 3 bases and V 4 bases, and 8 bases lay outside the gene matches. The CDR3 loop reads CASSSQAGAHYEQYF. The CDR3 DNA reads TGTGCCAGCAGTTCCCAAGCGGGAGCTCACTACGAGCAGTACTTC.

The chain is built from TRBV27 and TRBJ1-1, with D possibly TRBD1 on 5 matching bases. This CDR3 region has 13 residues. V lost 7 bases, J lost 4 bases, and 13 bases lay in between. Germline V CDR1 and CDR2: MNHEY, SMNVEV (reference sequence). The CDR3 reads CASTPRGSTEAFF. As DNA, the CDR3 is TGTGCCAGCACCCCACGGGGGAGCACTGAAGCTTTCTTT.

The gene calls are TRBV24-1 and TRBJ1-2, with TRBD1 matching 9 bases. The J segment lost 2 bases and the V segment lost 4 bases, leaving 7 bases of the junction unmatched. There are 16 residues in the CDR3. CDR1 and CDR2 (germline): KGHDR, SFDVKD. The CDR3 is CATSDRNTGGNYGYTF. CDR3 coding DNA: TGTGCCACCAGTGACCGAAACACAGGGGGCAACTATGGCTACACCTTC.

This sequence joins TRBV24-1 and TRBJ2-1; D call uncertain. Germline lookup yields CDR1 KGHDR and CDR2 SFDVKD. Trimming shortened V by 3 bases and J by 2 bases, and 7 bases separated the two germline ends. The CDR3 is 14 residues long. The CDR3 coding sequence is TGTGCCACCAGTGATCCCGCGACCTACAATGAGCAGTTCTTC. Residues: CATSDPATYNEQFF.

The chain links TRBV10-3 to TRBJ2-3; 7 bases align to TRBD2. Trimming took 2 bases from V and 2 from J; bases not matched to a gene: 4. The CDR3 is 15 residues long. Germline CDR1 ENHRY, CDR2 SYGVKD. The DNA of the CDR3 is TGTGCCATCAGTGAGCGGGGACTAATCACAGATACGCAGTATTTT. This encodes CAISERGLITDTQYF.

The chain has TRBV6-1 and TRBJ2-2; D is ambiguous. Between the trimmed V and J ends, which lost 2 bases and 4 bases, there was a span of 11 bases. Germline CDR1 is MNHNS and CDR2 is SASEGT. The CDR3 contains 15 residues. The CDR3 DNA reads TGTGCCAGCAGTGAAACCCGGCGGATCACCGGGGAGCTGTTTTTT. Translating gives CASSETRRITGELFF.

The genes are TRBV10-3 and TRBJ2-3, with 8 bases aligning to TRBD2. V was pared by 6 bases and J by 0 bases, with 5 bases of the junction left unmatched. The length of the CDR3 is 15 residues. Germline-derived CDR1 and CDR2 are ENHRY and SYGVKD. CDR3 region: CAISPGLASTDTQYF. CDR3 in DNA: TGTGCCATCAGCCCTGGACTAGCAAGCACAGATACGCAGTATTTT.

This chain links TRBV18 with TRBJ1-4; 7 bases map to TRBD1. Germline loops: CDR1 KGHSH, CDR2 LQKENI. This CDR3 spans 17 amino acids. The J segment lost 7 bases and the V segment lost 2 bases, leaving 13 bases of the junction unmatched. In nucleotides, the CDR3 is TGTGCCAGCTCACCATCGACGAAGACAGGGTTGAGTGAAAAACTGTTTTTT. This codes for CASSPSTKTGLSEKLFF.

The chain links TRBV28 to TRBJ1-3; TRBD1 is a possible D gene (5 bases). V lost 4 bases, J lost 0 bases, and 10 bases lay in between. The CDR3 spans 15 residues. Germline lookup yields CDR1 MDHEN and CDR2 SYDVKM. As DNA, the CDR3 is TGTGCCAGCAGTTCATCAGGGTACTCTGGAAACACCATATATTTT. As protein: CASSSSGYSGNTIYF. Looking up the rest from reference TRBV28 and TRBJ1-3 gives the full variable domain: DVKVTQSSRYLVKRTGEKVFLECVQDMDHENMFWYRQDPGLGLRLIYFSYDVKMKEKGDIPEGYSVSREKKERFSLILESASTNQTSMYLCASSSSGYSGNTIYFGEGSWLTVV.

The gene calls are TRBV30 and TRBJ1-4; possible D gene TRBD1, 6 bases. This CDR3 has 15 amino acids. The germline V gene encodes CDR1 GTSNPN and CDR2 SVGIG (reference sequence). The V gene lost 0 bases and the J gene lost 5 bases, with 13 bases spanning the gap. The CDR3 loop is CAWSVDRQLNEKLFF. CDR3 coding DNA: TGTGCCTGGAGTGTAGACAGGCAATTGAATGAAAAACTGTTTTTT.

V usage is TRBV5-1 and J usage is TRBJ2-1; tentative D call: TRBD2 (5 bases). Trimming shortened V by 7 bases and J by 4 bases, and 15 bases separated the two germline ends. Germline V gene data show CDR1 as SGHRS and CDR2 as YFSETQ. CDR3 size: 14 residues. CDR3 sequence reads: CASALGGQYNEQFF. The CDR3 DNA follows: TGCGCCAGCGCACTCGGCGGGCAATACAATGAGCAGTTCTTC.

The chain has TRBV9 and TRBJ1-1; perhaps TRBD1 as D (5 bases). The CDR3 extends over 15 amino acids. Germline values: CDR1 SGDLS, CDR2 YYNGEE. Trimming took 4 bases from V and 10 from J, leaving 23 bases between them. CDR3 protein: CASSPPGGAGVAAFF. CDR3 DNA sequence: TGTGCCAGCAGCCCTCCGGGAGGGGCCGGAGTGGCAGCTTTCTTT.

This clone was found once. The V and J genes are TRBV6-5 and TRBJ1-1, with D hard to call. The CDR3 is made up of 13 amino acids. Germline lookup yields CDR1 MNHEY and CDR2 SVGAGI. V lost 8 bases and J lost 0, with 10 bases in between. The CDR3: CASCSVMNTEAFF. For the CDR3, the DNA is TGTGCCAGCTGTAGTGTGATGAACACTGAAGCTTTCTTT.

The chain employs TRBV30 and TRBJ1-5; weak D call: TRBD1 (6 bases). Germline loops: CDR1 GTSNPN, CDR2 SVGIG (reference sequence). Deletions cut 3 bases from V and 3 bases from J, with 15 bases between. The CDR3 contains 15 residues. For the CDR3, the DNA is TGTGCCTGGAGCCGGGACACTGGAATCAATCAGCCCCAGCATTTT. This codes for CAWSRDTGINQPQHF. Looking up the rest from reference TRBV30 and TRBJ1-5 gives the full variable domain: SQTIHQWPATLVQPVGSPLSLECTVEGTSNPNLYWYRQAAGRGLQLLFYSVGIGQISSEVPQNLSASRPQDRQFILSSKKLLLSDSGFYLCAWSRDTGINQPQHFGDGTRLSIL.

V usage is TRBV10-1 and J usage is TRBJ1-6; 9 bases agree with TRBD1. CDR1 is WNHNN and CDR2 is SYGVQD in the germline V gene (reference sequence). This CDR3 comprises 12 residues. Trimming removed 9 bases from V and 7 bases from J; junction bases left unmatched: 1. The CDR3 loop reads CASGQGNSPLHF. CDR3 nucleotide sequence: TGCGCCAGTGGACAGGGGAATTCACCCCTCCACTTT.

This clone was detected a few times. This chain joins TRBV3-1 (or the pseudogene TRBV3-2) and TRBJ1-4, with 8 bases lining up with TRBD1. This CDR3 is 14 amino acids long. Germline values: CDR1 LGHDT, CDR2 YNNKEL (reference sequence). The ends lost 2 bases at V and 7 bases at J; junction bases unmatched: 3. The CDR3 nucleotides read TGTGCCAGCAGCCAATTCGGGACAGGTGAAAAACTGTTTTTT. The encoded protein is CASSQFGTGEKLFF.

This chain joins TRBV27 and TRBJ1-1; D is ambiguous. The length of the CDR3 is 13 residues. Germline V gene data show CDR1 as MNHEY and CDR2 as SMNVEV (reference sequence). Trimming pared 2 bases from V and 7 bases from J, leaving 11 bases between. CDR3 sequence reads: CASSLGQRFEAFF. The DNA of the CDR3 is TGTGCCAGCAGTTTAGGTCAGCGATTTGAAGCTTTCTTT.

The J gene is TRBJ1-5, the V gene TRBV7-8; possible D gene TRBD1, 5 bases. V shed 5 bases and J shed 6 bases, with 14 bases lying between them. From germline, CDR1 is SGHVS and CDR2 FQNEAQ. The CDR3 is made up of 14 amino acids. Here the CDR3 reads CASSPGRVGQPQHF. CDR3 nucleotides: TGTGCCAGCAGCCCCGGCAGGGTGGGTCAGCCCCAGCATTTT.

The chain recombines TRBV19 with TRBJ1-6, with no clear D. Trimming removed 6 bases from V and 8 bases from J, with 11 bases in between. Looked up from germline, CDR1 is LNHDA and CDR2 is SQIVND (reference sequence). The CDR3 runs 13 residues. CDR3 nucleotides: TGTGCCAGTAGAATCTTCGGGGATTCACCCCTCCACTTT. This translates into CASRIFGDSPLHF.

The rearrangement links TRBV7-2 to TRBJ2-7, with 11 bases aligning to TRBD2. V lost 4 bases, J lost 5 bases, and 4 bases stayed unmatched. The CDR3 length is 14 residues. CDR1 is SGHTA, CDR2 FQGNSA, per germline. The CDR3 nucleotides read TGTGCCAGCAGCTCTAGCGGGAGGACCAACGAGCAGTACTTC. As protein: CASSSSGRTNEQYF.